Each of the 32 T cell receptor beta chains below was sequenced from the same sample in a study of cytomegalovirus exposure and HLA in healthy donors. The assay was immunoSEQ multiplex PCR, and TCRdb's table has in-frame clones only and misses some. The repertoire includes 140,000 or so clones, roughly nine tenths of them detected once, and around 9% sits in the top ten. Sequencing was done on a sample of PBMCs. The receptors shown here come from a woman aged 18 to 35 in good health and CMV-seropositive.

V and J are TRBV25-1 and TRBJ2-7; 11 bases match TRBD1. CDR3 length: 14 residues. Germline CDR1 is MGHDK and CDR2 is SYGVNS. V shed 3 bases and J 8 bases; nucleotides not matched to a gene: 6. CDR3 residues: CASSEPGTGGKQYF. CDR3 sequence (DNA): TGTGCCAGCAGTGAGCCCGGGACAGGGGGGAAGCAGTACTTC.

This chain uses TRBV7-9 with TRBJ2-2, with a possible D match to TRBD2 (6 bases). This CDR3 spans 16 amino acids. V lost 0 bases to trimming and J lost 5 bases, with 13 bases between them. Germline V lookup: CDR1 SEHNR, CDR2 FQNEAQ (reference sequence). The CDR3 sequence: CASSLARGAGTGELFF. CDR3 nucleotides: TGTGCCAGCAGCTTAGCGCGGGGCGCGGGGACCGGGGAGCTGTTTTTT.

This chain connects TRBV18 to TRBJ1-5; D uncertain. The CDR3 loop spans 18 amino acids. V lost 1 base, J lost 0 bases, and 16 bases lay in between. In germline, CDR1 is KGHSH, CDR2 LQKENI. Written as DNA, the CDR3 is TGTGCCAGCTCACCACGGGTTCTAGGTGACGGTAGCAATCAGCCCCAGCATTTT. Protein sequence: CASSPRVLGDGSNQPQHF.

The genes are TRBV28 and TRBJ2-1; perhaps TRBD2 as D (5 bases). The germline V and J ends were trimmed by 8 bases and 6 bases, with 14 bases remaining between them. Germline V gene data show CDR1 as MDHEN and CDR2 as SYDVKM. The CDR3 extends over 13 amino acids. CDR3 sequence (DNA): TGTGCCAGCCAAGGCGGGCTGACCAATGAGCAGTTCTTC. Translated: CASQGGLTNEQFF.

The rearrangement links TRBV2 to TRBJ1-5; TRBD1 might be the D (6 bases). Trimming shortened V by 7 bases and J by 6 bases, and 10 bases separated the two germline ends. The CDR3 is made up of 12 amino acids. Germline V gene sequence: CDR1 SNHLY, CDR2 FYNNEI. The DNA of the CDR3 is TGTGCCAGCAAGGGGGAGCTTCAGCCCCAGCATTTT. Translating it yields CASKGELQPQHF.

The J gene is TRBJ1-2, the V gene TRBV5-6; no reliable D call. With 4 bases removed from V and 1 base from J, the gap between germline ends came to 14 bases. CDR1 is SGHDT and CDR2 is YYEEEE in the germline V gene. This CDR3 is 15 amino acids long. CDR3 DNA sequence: TGTGCCAGCAGCCCTCCACCGCGGGGTAACTATGGCTACACCTTC. It is translated as CASSPPPRGNYGYTF.

On this clone itself: The same CDR3 is also encoded by other DNA sequences in this sample. J is TRBJ2-3 and V is TRBV5-4; D unclear. CDR1 and CDR2 from the germline V gene are SGHNT and YYREEE (reference sequence). Trimming pared 4 bases from V and 0 bases from J, leaving 3 bases between. This CDR3 contains 12 residues. CDR3 in amino acids: CASSLSTDTQYF. The CDR3 nucleotides are TGTGCCAGCAGCCTAAGCACAGATACGCAGTATTTT.

This clone has a handful of counts. The chain links TRBV21-1 to TRBJ2-7; no DNA check was done on the table's D call, TRBD1. TRBV21-1 is shown as a pseudogene. The CDR3 has 15 residues. CDR3 sequence reads: CASSNRTGNLYEQYF. In DNA form, the CDR3 reads TGTGCCAGCAGCAATCGGACAGGGAACCTCTACGAGCAGTACTTC.

V is TRBV18 and J is TRBJ1-5; D is uncertain. Germline V CDR1 and CDR2: KGHSH, LQKENI. V was cut by 3 bases and J by 2 bases, with 5 bases left in between. This CDR3 comprises 13 residues. CDR3 in DNA: TGTGCCAGCTCACCTGCAGGCAATCAGCCCCAGCATTTT. It specifies CASSPAGNQPQHF.

This chain uses TRBV5-1 with TRBJ2-1; 9 nucleotides agree with TRBD1. The length of the CDR3 is 13 residues. V lost 9 bases, J lost 7 bases, and 8 bases stayed unmatched. Germline CDR1 is SGHRS and CDR2 is YFSETQ. The CDR3 spells CATSDRGVNEQFF. The CDR3 nucleotides are TGCGCCACTTCGGACAGGGGAGTTAATGAGCAGTTCTTC.

The chain employs TRBV5-6 and TRBJ2-3, with no clear D. Germline V gives CDR1 SGHDT, CDR2 YYEEEE. Trimming removed 3 bases from V and 0 bases from J, with 14 bases in between. The CDR3 covers 16 residues. CDR3 sequence: CASSSSGVPSTDTQYF. Here the CDR3 DNA reads TGTGCCAGCAGCTCCTCCGGTGTGCCAAGCACAGATACGCAGTATTTT.

This clone was counted only a few times. The CDR3 here is CASSPEEGLNYEQYF. DNA for the CDR3: TGTGCCAGTAGTCCGGAAGAGGGACTGAACTACGAGCAGTACTTC. This chain connects TRBV19 to TRBJ2-7; tentatively, D is TRBD2 (6 bases). From germline, CDR1 is LNHDA and CDR2 SQIVND (reference sequence). Trimming removed 5 bases from V and 3 bases from J, with 17 bases in between. The CDR3 covers 15 residues.

This chain joins TRBV19 and TRBJ2-7; tentatively, D is TRBD2 (6 bases). There are 13 residues in the CDR3. Germline-derived CDR1 and CDR2 are LNHDA and SQIVND (reference sequence). Trimming removed 7 bases from V and 0 bases from J, with 10 bases in between. CDR3 nucleotide sequence: TGTGCCAGTATGGCGGGGAACTCCTACGAGCAGTACTTC. Translation: CASMAGNSYEQYF.

This chain links TRBV10-3 with TRBJ1-5; the D gene is possibly TRBD1 (6 bases). CDR1 and CDR2 from the germline V gene are ENHRY and SYGVKD. The length of the CDR3 is 16 residues. With 3 bases removed from V and 3 bases from J, the gap between germline ends came to 15 bases. CDR3 sequence (DNA): TGTGCCATCAGTGAATTACAGGGATATCTCAATCAGCCCCAGCATTTT. It is translated as CAISELQGYLNQPQHF.

V usage is TRBV4-2 and J usage is TRBJ1-1, with D possibly TRBD1 on 6 matching bases. The ends were cut back, 0 bases at V and 4 bases at J, with 21 bases in the middle. The V gene's germline CDR1 is LGHNA and CDR2 YNFKEQ. The CDR3 has 18 residues. The CDR3 is CASSQDRLLQAGVTEAFF. DNA for the CDR3: TGTGCCAGCAGCCAAGATCGGCTCCTCCAAGCAGGGGTCACTGAAGCTTTCTTT.

The chain combines TRBV29-1 with TRBJ1-1; the D is unclear. The CDR3 runs to 12 residues. In germline, CDR1 is SQVTM, CDR2 ANQGSEA. Trimming removed 3 bases from V and 1 base from J, with 6 bases in between. CDR3 residues: CSVEPGNTEAFF. CDR3 nucleotides: TGCAGCGTTGAGCCCGGGAACACTGAAGCTTTCTTT. Variable domain in full (rest from reference TRBV29-1 and TRBJ1-1): SAVISQKPSRDICQRGTSLTIQCQVDSQVTMMFWYRQQPGQSLTLIATANQGSEATYESGFVIDKFPISRPNLTFSTLTVSNMSPEDSSIYLCSVEPGNTEAFFGQGTRLTVV.

This clone was observed a few times. The chain joins TRBV11-2 to TRBJ2-5, with D hard to call. The germline gives CDR1 SGHAT, CDR2 FQNNGV. The CDR3 loop spans 13 amino acids. With 5 bases removed from V and 4 bases from J, the gap between germline ends came to 11 bases. CDR3 sequence reads: CASSPNSRETQYF. CDR3 nucleotide sequence: TGTGCCAGCAGCCCAAACTCGCGAGAGACCCAGTACTTC.

In DNA, the CDR3 is TGTGCCAGCAGATACCGTGGTGGCGGGAGCAATCAGCCCCAGCATTTT. Translated: CASRYRGGGSNQPQHF. The rearrangement joins TRBV27 to TRBJ1-5; D remains unclear. Germline loops: CDR1 MNHEY, CDR2 SMNVEV (reference sequence). This CDR3 has 16 residues. V was shortened by 6 bases and J by 1 base, with 16 bases between the two germline ends.

J is TRBJ2-1 and V is TRBV4-2; TRBD1 agrees at 9 bases. J was trimmed by 4 bases and V by 7 bases; bases with no gene match: 8. CDR1 and CDR2 from the germline V gene are LGHNA and YNFKEQ. The CDR3 is made up of 15 amino acids. This CDR3 reads CASTPSGTGYNEQFF. The CDR3 DNA sequence: TGTGCCAGCACCCCGTCCGGGACAGGGTACAATGAGCAGTTCTTC.

This clone was picked up one time. The chain uses TRBV4-1 and TRBJ1-5, with D maybe TRBD1 (5 bases). The germline V gene has CDR1 MGHRA and CDR2 YSYEKL. The CDR3 extends over 17 amino acids. The V gene lost 2 bases and the J gene lost 4 bases, with 18 bases spanning the gap. The CDR3 sequence is CASSQRGPGGENQPQHF. For the CDR3, the DNA is TGCGCCAGCAGCCAACGGGGCCCTGGGGGGGAAAATCAGCCCCAGCATTTT.

This chain links TRBV7-9 with TRBJ2-3; 9 bases are shared with TRBD1. V lost 5 bases to trimming and J lost 1 base; unmatched junction nucleotides: 7. This CDR3 is 16 amino acids long. CDR1 is SEHNR, CDR2 FQNEAQ, per germline (reference sequence). The CDR3: CASSPRTGAGTDTQYF. CDR3 DNA sequence: TGTGCCAGCAGCCCGAGGACAGGGGCCGGCACAGATACGCAGTATTTT.

On this clone: Its ends do not fully match the called genes, so a read error is possible. The V call is TRBV2, the J call TRBJ1-5, with a possible D match to TRBD1 (5 bases). This CDR3 has 14 amino acids. Germline values: CDR1 SNHLY, CDR2 FYNNEI. Here the CDR3 reads CASSERQGNQSQHF. As DNA, the CDR3 is TGTGCCAGCAGTGAAAGGCAGGGTAATCAGTCCCAGCATTTT.

In nucleotides, the CDR3 is TGTGCCAGCAGCCGATTAAGCGGAGGAGATACGCAGTATTTT. Translation: CASSRLSGGDTQYF. The chain joins TRBV7-2 to TRBJ2-3; possibly TRBD2 for D (5 bases). Germline CDR1 SGHTA, CDR2 FQGNSA. V dropped 5 bases and J dropped 5 bases, with 14 bases sitting between them. CDR3 size: 14 residues.

Here the CDR3 reads CASSSGGESYEQYF. The CDR3 DNA follows: TGTGCCAGCTCTAGCGGGGGGGAATCCTACGAGCAGTACTTC. The V call is TRBV27, the J call TRBJ2-7; TRBD2 aligns across 12 bases. J was trimmed by 1 base and V by 8 bases; bases with no gene match: 3. Germline V gene lookup returns CDR1 MNHEY and CDR2 SMNVEV (reference sequence). The CDR3 has 14 residues.

The rearrangement links TRBV15 to TRBJ1-4; TRBD1 is a possible D gene (6 bases). The CDR3 spans 16 residues. Deletions cut 1 base from V and 5 bases from J, with 14 bases between. The germline V gene encodes CDR1 LNHNV and CDR2 YYDKDF (reference sequence). For the CDR3, the DNA is TGTGCCACCAGCAGAGCGGGCGGGGGCAGGAATGAAAAACTGTTTTTT. Its translation is CATSRAGGGRNEKLFF.

The chain has TRBV27 and TRBJ2-1; D unclear. CDR1 MNHEY and CDR2 SMNVEV come from the germline V gene (reference sequence). Trimming pared 6 bases from V and 4 bases from J, leaving 7 bases between. This CDR3 comprises 12 residues. The CDR3 sequence is CASSTAYNEQFF. The DNA of the CDR3 is TGTGCCAGCAGCACAGCTTACAATGAGCAGTTCTTC.

V usage is TRBV4-1 and J usage is TRBJ2-1; weak D call: TRBD2 (5 bases). CDR1 is MGHRA, CDR2 YSYEKL, per germline. This CDR3 comprises 15 residues. V lost 0 bases, J lost 8 bases, and 14 bases lay in between. The CDR3 DNA reads as TGCGCCAGCAGCCAAGAAATTCCTAGCTCCCATGAGCAGTTCTTC. Encoded protein: CASSQEIPSSHEQFF.

The chain employs TRBV7-2 and TRBJ2-5; 7 nucleotides agree with TRBD1. CDR1 and CDR2 (germline): SGHTA, FQGNSA. The CDR3 length is 13 residues. With V trimmed by 3 bases and J by 2 bases, 0 bases remained unmatched. As DNA, the CDR3 is TGTGCCAGCAGCTTGGGACAGCAAGAGACCCAGTACTTC. Protein product: CASSLGQQETQYF.

The chain links TRBV6-1 to TRBJ2-2; TRBD2 is a possible D gene (5 bases). CDR3 length: 14 amino acids. Between the trimmed V and J ends, which lost 6 bases and 4 bases, there was a span of 12 bases. Germline V CDR1 and CDR2: MNHNS, SASEGT. CDR3 bases: TGTGCCAGCAGGCCGGCCGGAGGCACCGGGGAGCTGTTTTTT. This translates into CASRPAGGTGELFF.

The J gene is TRBJ2-7, the V gene TRBV28; perhaps TRBD1 as D (6 bases). Germline lookup yields CDR1 MDHEN and CDR2 SYDVKM. Trimming left V 6 bases short and J 2 bases short, with 14 bases between. This CDR3 comprises 14 residues. CDR3 bases: TGTGCCAGCAGCGAGACAGGCCGAACCTACGAGCAGTACTTC. This translates into CASSETGRTYEQYF.

Here the CDR3 DNA reads TGTGCCAGCAGTGTTAGCGTCGCAGATACGCAGTATTTT. This translates into CASSVSVADTQYF. The gene calls are TRBV6-1 and TRBJ2-3; tentatively, D is TRBD2 (5 bases). V lost 4 bases to trimming and J lost 4 bases, with 9 bases between them. Germline V gives CDR1 MNHNS, CDR2 SASEGT. The length of the CDR3 is 13 residues.

The gene calls are TRBV5-1 and TRBJ1-5, with unresolved D. Germline V gene data show CDR1 as SGHRS and CDR2 as YFSETQ. CDR3 length: 13 residues. V was shortened by 4 bases and J by 6 bases, with 11 bases between the two germline ends. The chain's CDR3 is CASSIVAGQPQHF. In nucleotides, the CDR3 is TGCGCCAGCAGCATAGTCGCAGGTCAGCCCCAGCATTTT. The variable domain in full, with the rest retrieved from reference TRBV5-1 and TRBJ1-5, is KAGVTQTPRYLIKTRGQQVTLSCSPISGHRSVSWYQQTPGQGLQFLFEYFSETQRNKGNFPGRFSGRQFSNSRSEMNVSTLELGDSALYLCASSIVAGQPQHFGDGTRLSIL.